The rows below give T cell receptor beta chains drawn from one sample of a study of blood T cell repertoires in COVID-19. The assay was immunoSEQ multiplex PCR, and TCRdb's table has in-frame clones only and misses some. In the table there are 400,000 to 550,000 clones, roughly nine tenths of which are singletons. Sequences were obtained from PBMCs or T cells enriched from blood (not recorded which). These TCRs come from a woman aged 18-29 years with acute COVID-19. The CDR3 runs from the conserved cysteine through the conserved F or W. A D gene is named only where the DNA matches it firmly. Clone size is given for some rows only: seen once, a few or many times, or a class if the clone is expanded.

CDR3: CASRQPTSTDTQYF
DNA: TGTGCCAGTCGACAACCTACTAGCACAGATACGCAGTATTTT
V: TRBV10-3
J: TRBJ2-3
D: .
size: once

CDR3: CASSFPGRPDTQYF
DNA: TGTGCCAGCAGTTTCCCCGGGAGACCAGATACGCAGTATTTT
V: TRBV28
J: TRBJ2-3
D: .
size: .

CDR3: CASSPTGGAEKLFF
DNA: TGCGCCAGCAGCCCGACAGGGGGCGCGGAAAAACTGTTTTTT
V: TRBV4-3
J: TRBJ1-4
D: TRBD1
size: .

CDR3: CASSLDRGEQYF
DNA: TGCGCCAGCAGCCTTGACAGGGGCGAGCAGTACTTC
V: TRBV5-1
J: TRBJ2-7
D: TRBD1
size: .

CDR3: CASSVGPSTGVGYEQYF
DNA: TGTGCCAGCAGCGTAGGTCCTTCGACCGGGGTTGGTTACGAGCAGTACTTC
V: TRBV9
J: TRBJ2-7
D: .
size: .

CDR3: CASSQSRRGNSYEQYF
DNA: TGTGCCAGCAGCCAATCGCGGCGGGGGAACTCCTACGAGCAGTACTTC
V: TRBV4-2
J: TRBJ2-7
D: TRBD2
size: once

CDR3: CATSRDRGEGDTQYF
DNA: TGTGCCACCAGCAGAGACAGGGGTGAGGGAGATACGCAGTATTTT
V: TRBV15
J: TRBJ2-3
D: .
size: .

CDR3: CASSSPVTNEKLFF
DNA: TGTGCCAGCAGCTCCCCGGTTACTAATGAAAAACTGTTTTTT
V: TRBV7-8
J: TRBJ1-4
D: .
size: .

CDR3: CASSQVRGTSGGAADTQYF
DNA: TGTGCCAGCAGCCAAGTAAGAGGGACTAGCGGGGGGGCGGCAGATACGCAGTATTTT
V: TRBV4-2
J: TRBJ2-3
D: TRBD2
size: .

CDR3: CASSLIRGGTHEQYF
DNA: TGTGCCAGCAGCTTAATTCGGGGAGGAACCCACGAGCAGTACTTC
V: TRBV7-2
J: TRBJ2-7
D: .
size: once

CDR3: CSVETSGRSEQYF
DNA: TGCAGCGTTGAGACTAGCGGGAGGAGTGAGCAGTACTTC
V: TRBV29-1
J: TRBJ2-7
D: TRBD2
size: .

CDR3: CAWAPSGRETQYF
DNA: TGTGCCTGGGCCCCTAGCGGGAGGGAGACCCAGTACTTC
V: TRBV30
J: TRBJ2-5
D: TRBD2
size: .

CDR3: CATSLAGADTQYF
DNA: TGTGCCACCAGTTTAGCGGGGGCAGATACGCAGTATTTT
V: TRBV24-1
J: TRBJ2-3
D: TRBD2
size: .

CDR3: CAWSVQVFGNTIYF
DNA: TGTGCCTGGAGTGTCCAGGTCTTTGGAAACACCATATATTTT
V: TRBV30
J: TRBJ1-3
D: .
size: few

CDR3: CASSSAGGPNEQFF
DNA: TGTGCCAGCAGCTCAGCGGGGGGGCCGAATGAGCAGTTCTTC
V: TRBV13
J: TRBJ2-1
D: TRBD2
size: .

CDR3: CASSYEGQGVETQYF
DNA: TGTGCCAGCAGTTACGAGGGACAGGGGGTAGAGACCCAGTACTTC
V: TRBV6-5
J: TRBJ2-5
D: TRBD1
size: .

CDR3: CASGPLANYNEQFF
DNA: TGTGCCAGCGGACCACTAGCGAACTACAATGAGCAGTTCTTC
V: TRBV6-5
J: TRBJ2-1
D: TRBD2
size: .

CDR3: CASSLVALTGYSNQPQHF
DNA: TGTGCCAGCAGTCTAGTCGCCTTAACAGGGTATAGCAATCAGCCCCAGCATTTT
V: TRBV28
J: TRBJ1-5
D: .
size: .

CDR3: CASRRNQLAGYEQYF
DNA: TGTGCCAGCAGGCGAAATCAACTAGCGGGGTACGAGCAGTACTTC
V: TRBV28
J: TRBJ2-7
D: TRBD2
size: .

CDR3: CASSHLGGQGVYSNQPQHF
DNA: TGCGCCAGCAGCCACTTGGGCGGACAGGGGGTGTATAGCAATCAGCCCCAGCATTTT
V: TRBV4-1
J: TRBJ1-5
D: TRBD1
size: many

CDR3: CASSNGQGPYEQYF
DNA: TGTGCCAGCAGTAACGGACAGGGTCCCTACGAGCAGTACTTC
V: TRBV6-5
J: TRBJ2-7
D: TRBD1
size: .

CDR3: CASSQDLPRSGGVSPLHF
DNA: TGCGCCAGCAGCCAAGATCTACCCCGATCAGGAGGAGTTTCACCCCTCCACTTT
V: TRBV4-3
J: TRBJ1-6
D: .
size: .

CDR3: CASSQAPDSWGSGANVLTF
DNA: TGCGCCAGCAGCCAAGCCCCCGACAGCTGGGGCTCTGGGGCCAACGTCCTGACTTTC
V: TRBV4-1
J: TRBJ2-6
D: .
size: .

CDR3: CASRSRGGSPLHF
DNA: TGTGCCAGCAGAAGCAGGGGAGGGTCACCCCTCCACTTT
V: TRBV2
J: TRBJ1-6
D: .
size: .

CDR3: CASSHGGPTYEQYF
DNA: TGTGCCAGCAGCCACGGGGGGCCCACCTACGAGCAGTACTTC
V: TRBV11-2
J: TRBJ2-7
D: .
size: .

CDR3: CASGDSNQPQHF
DNA: TGTGCCAGCGGAGATAGCAATCAGCCCCAGCATTTT
V: TRBV28
J: TRBJ1-5
D: .
size: .

CDR3: CATSRDGGGGGANVLTF
DNA: TGTGCCACCAGCAGAGATGGAGGGGGCGGTGGGGCCAACGTCCTGACTTTC
V: TRBV15
J: TRBJ2-6
D: .
size: .

CDR3: CASSQFPRDIALQETQYF
DNA: TGTGCCAGCAGCCAATTTCCCCGGGACATAGCACTTCAAGAGACCCAGTACTTC
V: TRBV14
J: TRBJ2-5
D: .
size: .

CDR3: CASSPGGLMNTEAFF
DNA: TGTGCCAGCTCACCAGGGGGCCTAATGAACACTGAAGCTTTCTTT
V: TRBV18
J: TRBJ1-1
D: .
size: .

CDR3: CAISEPSGGSDTQYF
DNA: TGTGCCATCAGTGAGCCTAGCGGGGGGTCAGATACGCAGTATTTT
V: TRBV10-3
J: TRBJ2-3
D: TRBD2
size: .

CDR3: CASSSGDTAPGELFF
DNA: TGTGCCAGCAGCTCTGGGGACACGGCGCCCGGGGAGCTGTTTTTT
V: TRBV5-4
J: TRBJ2-2
D: .
size: .

CDR3: CASSSTLGQGYEQYF
DNA: TGTGCCAGCAGCTCCACACTTGGACAGGGATACGAGCAGTACTTC
V: TRBV6-5
J: TRBJ2-7
D: TRBD1
size: .

CDR3: CASSQVRGGPETQYF
DNA: TGCGCCAGCAGCCAAGTGCGGGGGGGCCCAGAGACCCAGTACTTC
V: TRBV4-1
J: TRBJ2-5
D: TRBD2
size: once

CDR3: CASSLPGAEQFF
DNA: TGTGCCAGCAGTTTACCGGGAGCTGAGCAGTTCTTC
V: TRBV27
J: TRBJ2-1
D: .
size: .

CDR3: CASRAGTGSNQPQHF
DNA: TGTGCCAGCAGGGCAGGGACAGGCAGCAATCAGCCCCAGCATTTT
V: TRBV28
J: TRBJ1-5
D: TRBD1
size: .

CDR3: CASSVVWDSEAFF
DNA: TGTGCCAGCAGCGTAGTCTGGGACAGCGAAGCTTTCTTT
V: TRBV9
J: TRBJ1-1
D: TRBD1
size: .

CDR3: CASSSWEAASTDTQYF
DNA: TGCGCCAGCAGCTCGTGGGAGGCAGCTAGCACAGATACGCAGTATTTT
V: TRBV5-1
J: TRBJ2-3
D: .
size: .

CDR3: CASRAAWGQGNNQPQHF
DNA: TGTGCCAGCAGGGCTGCTTGGGGGCAGGGCAATAATCAGCCCCAGCATTTT
V: TRBV7-2
J: TRBJ1-5
D: .
size: .

CDR3: CASRQGSEKLFF
DNA: TGTGCCAGTAGACAGGGAAGTGAAAAACTGTTTTTT
V: TRBV2
J: TRBJ1-4
D: TRBD1
size: .

CDR3: CASSDGLSSEQFF
DNA: TGTGCCAGCAGTGACGGACTTTCAAGTGAGCAGTTCTTC
V: TRBV2
J: TRBJ2-1
D: .
size: .

CDR3: CASSYRQGLGNEQFF
DNA: TGTGCCAGCAGTTACCGACAGGGGTTAGGCAATGAGCAGTTCTTC
V: TRBV9
J: TRBJ2-1
D: TRBD1
size: once

CDR3: CASSPGRGTEAFF
DNA: TGTGCCAGCAGCCCGGGCCGGGGGACTGAAGCTTTCTTT
V: TRBV7-2
J: TRBJ1-1
D: .
size: once

CDR3: CATSRDMTSYEQYF
DNA: TGTGCCACCAGCAGAGATATGACTTCCTACGAGCAGTACTTC
V: TRBV15
J: TRBJ2-7
D: .
size: .

CDR3: CAISDREGSNQPQHF
DNA: TGTGCCATCAGTGATAGGGAGGGGAGCAATCAGCCCCAGCATTTT
V: TRBV10-3
J: TRBJ1-5
D: .
size: once

CDR3: CASSVGTGGVYTEAFF
DNA: TGTGCCAGCAGCGTAGGGACAGGGGGCGTGTACACTGAAGCTTTCTTT
V: TRBV9
J: TRBJ1-1
D: TRBD1
size: few

CDR3: CASSLTPGGAGQPQHF
DNA: TGTGCCAGTAGTCTCACCCCTGGGGGGGCTGGTCAGCCCCAGCATTTT
V: TRBV19
J: TRBJ1-5
D: .
size: once

CDR3: CASSQAAVGYGYTF
DNA: TGCGCCAGCAGCCAAGCGGCGGTGGGCTATGGCTACACCTTC
V: TRBV4-1
J: TRBJ1-2
D: .
size: .

CDR3: CASSPTGHGTEAFF
DNA: TGTGCCAGCAGCCCGACAGGGCACGGCACTGAAGCTTTCTTT
V: TRBV11-3
J: TRBJ1-1
D: TRBD1
size: once

CDR3: CASQDSYEQYF
DNA: TGTGCCAGCCAGGACAGCTACGAGCAGTACTTC
V: TRBV19
J: TRBJ2-7
D: .
size: .

CDR3: CASSQGLAGIDEQFF
DNA: TGTGCCAGCAGTCAGGGACTAGCGGGAATCGATGAGCAGTTCTTC
V: TRBV27
J: TRBJ2-1
D: TRBD2
size: few